The 3 T cell receptor beta chains listed next were all sequenced from one sample in a study of ipilimumab plus nivolumab after autologous stem cell transplantation. Profiled with immunoSEQ multiplex PCR; TCRdb holds only in-frame clones, not every one. The table includes about 10,000 clones, about 78% detected once. The specimen comprised PBMCs, sampled in a trial of ipilimumab plus nivolumab as post-transplant consolidation. The receptor set was obtained from a male donor with diffuse large B-cell lymphoma.

This clone occurred once. The chain links TRBV5-1 to TRBJ1-4; D unclear. The V and J ends lost 4 bases and 7 bases respectively, with 20 bases between them. The germline CDR1 and CDR2 sequences are SGHRS and YFSETQ. The CDR3 loop spans 16 amino acids. CDR3 sequence reads: CASSDTQTPEVEKLFF. Here the CDR3 DNA reads TGCGCCAGCAGCGACACCCAGACCCCCGAGGTTGAAAAACTGTTTTTT.

The chain links TRBV7-9 to TRBJ2-2, with D maybe TRBD2 (5 bases). Trimming pared 5 bases from V and 1 base from J, leaving 11 bases between. The CDR3 covers 15 residues. The germline V gene encodes CDR1 SEHNR and CDR2 FQNEAQ (reference sequence). This CDR3 reads CASSQPAGNTGELFF. The CDR3 DNA reads as TGTGCCAGCAGCCAACCCGCGGGGAACACCGGGGAGCTGTTTTTT.

The chain couples TRBV5-1 to TRBJ1-5; 7 nucleotides align to TRBD1. Germline CDR1 reads SGHRS; CDR2 reads YFSETQ. Trimming took 4 bases from V and 2 from J; bases not matched to a gene: 3. This CDR3 contains 14 residues. CDR3 sequence (DNA): TGCGCCAGCAGCATAGGACAGGGCAATCAGCCCCAGCATTTT. Translation: CASSIGQGNQPQHF.